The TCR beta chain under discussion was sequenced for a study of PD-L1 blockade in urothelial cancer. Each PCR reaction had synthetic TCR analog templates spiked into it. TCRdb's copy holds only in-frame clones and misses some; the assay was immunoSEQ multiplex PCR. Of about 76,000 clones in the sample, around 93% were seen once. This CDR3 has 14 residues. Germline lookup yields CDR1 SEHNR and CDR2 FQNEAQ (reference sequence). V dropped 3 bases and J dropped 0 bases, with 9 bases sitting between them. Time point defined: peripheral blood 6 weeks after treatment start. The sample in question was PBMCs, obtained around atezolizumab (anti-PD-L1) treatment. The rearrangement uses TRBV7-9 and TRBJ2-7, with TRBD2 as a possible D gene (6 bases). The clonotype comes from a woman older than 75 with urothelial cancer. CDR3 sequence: CASSLRDLSYEQYF. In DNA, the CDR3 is TGTGCCAGCAGCTTGCGGGACCTCTCCTACGAGCAGTACTTC. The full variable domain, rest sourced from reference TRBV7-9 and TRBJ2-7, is DTGVSQNPRHKITKRGQNVTFRCDPISEHNRLYWYRQTLGQGPEFLTYFQNEAQLEKSRLLSDRFSAERPKGSFSTLEIQRTEQGDSAMYLCASSLRDLSYEQYFGPGTRLTVT.